These T cell receptor beta chains were read from a single sample in a study of memory CD4+ T cells and cytomegalovirus serostatus. The data were produced by immunoSEQ multiplex PCR, yet TCRdb's version contains in-frame clones alone and is incomplete. This sample has about 50,000 clones, with about 81% found just once. The sequenced material came from memory CD4+ T cells from blood. The receptors here all came from an adult in good health and CMV-seronegative. Both conserved end residues are part of each CDR3. A D gene is named only where the DNA matches it firmly. Some rows mark clone size as missing; the rest say once, few, many or name a class of expanded clone.

>TRBV9|once|-|TRBJ2-5
CASSPGGPQETQYF
TGTGCCAGCAGCCCCGGGGGGCCACAAGAGACCCAGTACTTC
>TRBV5-6|-|-|TRBJ2-3
CASSRLGGTQYF
TGTGCCAGCAGTCGACTCGGGGGTACGCAGTATTTT
>TRBV4-1|-|-|TRBJ1-5
CASSLNGEGYQPQHF
TGCGCCAGCAGCCTAAACGGGGAAGGGTATCAGCCCCAGCATTTT
>TRBV5-6|-|-|TRBJ1-1
CASSLVGPNTEAFF
TGTGCCAGCAGCTTGGTGGGCCCGAACACTGAAGCTTTCTTT
>TRBV5-1|-|-|TRBJ2-7
CASSIDPKNTLLYF
TGCGCCAGCAGCATCGACCCTAAAAACACGTTACTGTACTTC
>TRBV4-3|few|-|TRBJ2-7
CASSQDYQRVNEQYF
TGCGCCAGCAGCCAAGATTACCAGAGGGTCAACGAGCAGTACTTC
>TRBV7-9|once|TRBD1|TRBJ1-2
CASSPTGAYGYTF
TGTGCCAGCAGCCCCACAGGGGCTTATGGCTACACCTTC
>TRBV6-6|-|-|TRBJ1-1
CASMAEAFF
TGTGCCAGCATGGCTGAAGCTTTCTTT
>TRBV18|-|-|TRBJ2-3
CASAFPSTDTQYF
TGTGCCAGCGCCTTTCCTAGCACAGATACGCAGTATTTT
>TRBV2|-|-|TRBJ2-5
CASAPGQTQYF
TGTGCCAGCGCGCCTGGGCAGACCCAGTACTTC
>TRBV9|-|-|TRBJ1-4
CASSVGQGPGATNEKLFF
TGTGCCAGCAGCGTAGGGCAGGGGCCGGGGGCAACTAATGAAAAACTGTTTTTT
>TRBV5-1|few|TRBD1|TRBJ2-5
CASSSGTGGYQETQYF
TGCGCCAGCAGCTCTGGGACAGGCGGGTACCAAGAGACCCAGTACTTC
>TRBV6-5|-|TRBD1|TRBJ2-5
CASSSAGQGEKTQYF
TGTGCCAGCAGTAGCGCGGGACAGGGGGAAAAGACCCAGTACTTC
>TRBV4-2|once|-|TRBJ2-2
CASSQDSPVRGGELFF
TGTGCCAGCAGCCAAGATTCTCCGGTTAGGGGAGGGGAGCTGTTTTTT
>TRBV7-2|-|-|TRBJ2-1
CASSPNANEQFF
TGTGCCAGCAGCCCAAACGCCAATGAGCAGTTCTTC
>TRBV5-6|-|-|TRBJ1-6
CASSFYRPSVINDSPLHF
TGTGCCAGCAGCTTCTACCGGCCCAGCGTCATCAACGATTCACCCCTCCACTTT
>TRBV7-2|-|-|TRBJ1-2
CASSLGVNYGYTF
TGTGCCAGCAGCCTAGGGGTTAACTATGGCTACACCTTC
>TRBV5-6|-|-|TRBJ2-2
CASSPGTLAGELFF
TGTGCCAGCAGCCCCGGGACACTCGCCGGGGAGCTGTTTTTT
>TRBV30|-|-|TRBJ1-1
CAWKHGGNTEAFF
TGTGCCTGGAAGCACGGCGGGAACACTGAAGCTTTCTTT
>TRBV5-1|-|-|TRBJ2-6
CASSITAGANVLTF
TGCGCCAGCAGCATAACAGCTGGGGCCAACGTCCTGACTTTC
>TRBV7-8|-|-|TRBJ1-5
CASSLSRLRVNQPQHF
TGTGCCAGCAGCTTAAGTAGACTCCGGGTTAATCAGCCCCAGCATTTT
>TRBV5-1|-|-|TRBJ2-2
CASSLADTGELFF
TGCGCCAGCAGCTTGGCCGACACCGGGGAGCTGTTTTTT
>TRBV7-3|-|TRBD1|TRBJ1-1
CASRPGDSNTEAFF
TGTGCCAGCAGGCCAGGGGACAGTAACACTGAAGCTTTCTTT
>TRBV5-3|-|-|TRBJ2-7
CARSLNYGVREFFWTYEQYF
TGTGCCAGAAGCTTGAATTACGGGGTGAGGGAGTTTTTTTGGACGTACGAGCAGTACTTC
>TRBV19|-|-|TRBJ2-7
CASSSPLTGGKYEQYF
TGTGCCAGTAGTAGCCCCCTCACCGGGGGAAAATACGAGCAGTACTTC
>TRBV29-1|-|TRBD1|TRBJ2-7
CSVAIRDRGHEQYF
TGCAGCGTCGCAATCCGGGACAGGGGGCACGAGCAGTACTTC
>TRBV12-5|-|TRBD1|TRBJ2-1
CAGPGTGGCNEQFF
TGTGCTGGCCCCGGGACAGGGGGTTGCAATGAGCAGTTCTTC
>TRBV5-4|once|TRBD1|TRBJ2-6
CASSPSGGLGANVLTF
TGTGCCAGCAGCCCATCAGGGGGCCTTGGGGCCAACGTCCTGACTTTC
>TRBV9|-|TRBD1|TRBJ1-2
CASSVDARTGGVGYTF
TGTGCCAGCAGCGTAGACGCCCGGACAGGGGGGGTTGGCTACACCTTC
>TRBV18|-|-|TRBJ1-1
CASSPPGAGAFF
TGTGCCAGCTCACCACCGGGGGCTGGAGCTTTCTTT
>TRBV19|-|TRBD1|TRBJ2-2
CASSRDRVGTGELFF
TGTGCCAGTAGTAGGGACAGGGTGGGGACCGGGGAGCTGTTTTTT
>TRBV7-3|-|-|TRBJ1-1
CASSLGGGGVLNTEAFF
TGTGCCAGCAGCTTAGGAGGGGGGGGAGTTTTGAACACTGAAGCTTTCTTT
>TRBV18|-|-|TRBJ1-2
CASSTDNYGYTF
TGTGCCAGCTCAACAGACAACTATGGCTACACCTTC
>TRBV7-2|-|-|TRBJ2-3
CASSLQTVTQYF
TGTGCCAGCAGCCTGCAGACCGTTACGCAGTATTTT
>TRBV6-5|-|TRBD1|TRBJ2-5
CASRGTGGLERTQYF
TGTGCCAGCAGGGGGACAGGGGGCTTGGAGCGGACCCAGTACTTC
>TRBV15|few|-|TRBJ1-6
CATSRGRGFPNSPLHF
TGTGCCACCAGCAGAGGCCGGGGGTTCCCTAATTCACCCCTCCACTTT
>TRBV5-1|-|-|TRBJ2-7
CASSSTGQSSYEQYF
TGCGCCAGCAGCTCGACCGGACAGAGCTCCTACGAGCAGTACTTC
>TRBV5-5|-|TRBD1|TRBJ2-3
CASSQGAGSSTDTQYF
TGTGCCAGCAGCCAGGGGGCGGGGAGTAGCACAGATACGCAGTATTTT
>TRBV19|few|-|TRBJ2-6
CASSIGARANVLTF
TGTGCCAGTAGTATAGGGGCTCGGGCCAACGTCCTGACTTTC
>TRBV9|once|-|TRBJ2-5
CASSVRGGGKETQYF
TGTGCCAGCAGCGTAAGGGGGGGCGGGAAAGAGACCCAGTACTTC
>TRBV30|once|-|TRBJ2-1
CAFRGYNEQFF
TGTGCCTTTCGGGGCTACAATGAGCAGTTCTTC
>TRBV27|-|-|TRBJ1-4
CASSWTGAREKLFF
TGTGCCAGCAGTTGGACGGGGGCTCGCGAAAAACTGTTTTTT
>TRBV28|-|TRBD1|TRBJ1-5
CASSTGGSNQPQHF
TGTGCCAGCAGCACAGGGGGCAGCAATCAGCCCCAGCATTTT
>TRBV11-2|-|-|TRBJ2-5
CASSFQRGETQYF
TGTGCCAGCAGCTTCCAGAGAGGAGAGACCCAGTACTTC
>TRBV18|-|-|TRBJ1-5
CASSPEQGPSQPQHF
TGTGCCAGCTCACCCGAACAGGGTCCGAGTCAGCCCCAGCATTTT
>TRBV11-2|-|TRBD1|TRBJ1-3
CASSPWDRRDTIYF
TGTGCCAGCAGCCCTTGGGACAGGAGGGACACCATATATTTT
>TRBV30|few|-|TRBJ1-2
CAWSVRSSGYTF
TGTGCCTGGAGTGTACGGTCCTCTGGCTACACCTTC
>TRBV5-1|-|-|TRBJ2-7
CASSLRPGLDEQYF
TGCGCCAGCAGCTTAAGGCCAGGGCTCGACGAGCAGTACTTC
>TRBV5-1|many|-|TRBJ1-2
CASSLGTGISNYGYTF
TGCGCCAGCAGCTTGGGAACAGGGATCTCTAACTATGGCTACACCTTC
>TRBV9|-|-|TRBJ2-3
CASSVSTDTQYF
TGTGCCAGCAGCGTGAGCACAGATACGCAGTATTTT
>TRBV4-2|-|-|TRBJ2-1
CASSPNPHDEQFF
TGTGCCAGCAGCCCGAATCCCCATGATGAGCAGTTCTTC
>TRBV5-1|-|-|TRBJ1-1
CASSLGQVNTEAFF
TGCGCCAGCAGCTTGGGCCAGGTCAACACTGAAGCTTTCTTT
>TRBV4-3|-|TRBD2|TRBJ2-3
CASSPGTTKSTDTQYF
TGCGCCAGCAGCCCCGGGACTACCAAGAGCACAGATACGCAGTATTTT